Only a few counts were recorded for the clone carrying this TCR beta chain. As yet, its antigen is unknown. In nominal health when sampled, donors likely had unrecorded immune exposures nonetheless. The CDR3 extends over 16 amino acids. From germline, CDR1 is MDHEN and CDR2 SYDVKM. V lost 5 bases and J lost 6; bases outside the gene matches: 10. Amplification used 60 Vbeta primers and 13 Jbeta primers. Measured with immunoSEQ multiplex PCR; TCRdb has only the in-frame clones, and not every one. In the table there are tens of thousands of clones, around a tenth of which are singletons. This specimen comes from a study of cytomegalovirus exposure and HLA in healthy donors. Regarding the study as a whole: In a later analysis, productive TCRs from donors in an Asian-associated ancestry cluster reportedly carried fewer N-insertions than the cohort mean. The study flagged about 150 TCR beta chains as cytomegalovirus-associated. Most of the TCR beta V segments (in an earlier analysis) were productive either about 87% or about 30% of the time.

Sequenced material: PBMCs. The V call is TRBV28, the J call TRBJ2-2; 9 nucleotides agree with TRBD1. This TCR came from a man aged 55 to 69 in good health and CMV-seropositive. CDR3 residues: CASSPPGQGVPGELFF. CDR3 coding DNA: TGTGCCAGCAGTCCGCCGGGACAGGGAGTCCCCGGGGAGCTGTTTTTT.